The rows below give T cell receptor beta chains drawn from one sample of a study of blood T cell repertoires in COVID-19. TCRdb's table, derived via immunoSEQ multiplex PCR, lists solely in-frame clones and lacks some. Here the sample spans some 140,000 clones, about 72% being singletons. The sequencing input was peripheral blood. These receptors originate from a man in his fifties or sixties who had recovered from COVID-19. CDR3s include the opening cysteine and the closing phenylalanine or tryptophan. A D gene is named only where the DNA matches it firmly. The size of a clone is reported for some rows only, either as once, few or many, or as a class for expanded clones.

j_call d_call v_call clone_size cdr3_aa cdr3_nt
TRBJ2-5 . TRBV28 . CASSLKETQYF TGTGCCAGCAGTCTAAAAGAGACCCAGTACTTC
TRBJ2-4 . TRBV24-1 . CATSDSPARGDIQYF TGTGCCACCAGTGATTCTCCCGCCAGGGGAGACATTCAGTACTTC
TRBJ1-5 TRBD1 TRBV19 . CASSIDPRQGRGYQPQHF TGTGCCAGTAGTATAGATCCGCGACAGGGGAGGGGATATCAGCCCCAGCATTTT
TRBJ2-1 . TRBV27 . CASSLYAAGLYNEQFF TGTGCCAGCAGTTTATATGCGGCGGGATTATACAATGAGCAGTTCTTC
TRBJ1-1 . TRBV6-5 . CASKADRLSEAFF TGTGCCAGCAAAGCGGACCGACTGTCTGAAGCTTTCTTT
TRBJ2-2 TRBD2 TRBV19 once CASTQPWTSGFTGELFF TGTGCCAGTACCCAACCCTGGACTAGCGGGTTCACCGGGGAGCTGTTTTTT
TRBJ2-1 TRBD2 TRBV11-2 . CASSFERDSNEQFF TGTGCCAGCAGCTTCGAGCGGGATAGCAATGAGCAGTTCTTC
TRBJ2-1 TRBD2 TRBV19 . CASSMSGGRTNEQFF TGTGCCAGTAGTATGAGCGGGGGGCGAACCAATGAGCAGTTCTTC
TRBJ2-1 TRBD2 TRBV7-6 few CASSSLAGSYSGEQFF TGTGCCAGCAGCTCGTTAGCGGGGAGTTATTCCGGTGAGCAGTTCTTC
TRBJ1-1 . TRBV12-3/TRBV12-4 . CASSYQGNTEAFF TGTGCCAGCAGTTATCAGGGGAACACTGAAGCTTTCTTT
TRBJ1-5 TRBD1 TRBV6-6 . CASSGQVGNQPQHF TGTGCCAGCAGTGGACAGGTTGGAAATCAGCCCCAGCATTTT
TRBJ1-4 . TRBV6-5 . CASSPRMGNEKLFF TGTGCCAGCAGTCCCAGGATGGGCAATGAAAAACTGTTTTTT
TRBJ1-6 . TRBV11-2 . CASSFSGDNSPLHF TGTGCCAGCAGCTTCAGCGGAGATAATTCACCCCTCCACTTT
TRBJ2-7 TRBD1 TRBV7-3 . CASSLNGDRGGEQYF TGTGCCAGCAGCTTAAATGGGGACAGGGGAGGCGAGCAGTACTTC
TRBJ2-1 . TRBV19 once CASSMGPGRNNEQFF TGTGCCAGTAGTATGGGGCCAGGGCGAAACAATGAGCAGTTCTTC
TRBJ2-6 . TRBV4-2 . CASSSRGSGANVLTF TGTGCCAGCAGCAGCAGGGGCTCTGGGGCCAACGTCCTGACTTTC
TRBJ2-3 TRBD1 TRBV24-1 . CATVGQGKDTQYF TGTGCCACCGTTGGACAGGGGAAAGATACGCAGTATTTT
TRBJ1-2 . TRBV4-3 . CASSQDGQRGYTF TGCGCCAGCAGCCAAGATGGGCAGAGAGGCTACACCTTC
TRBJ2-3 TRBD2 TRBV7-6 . CASSLQAGGGTDTQYF TGTGCCAGCAGCTTACAAGCGGGGGGGGGCACAGATACGCAGTATTTT
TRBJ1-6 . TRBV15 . CATSRDRGANSPLHF TGTGCCACCAGCAGAGACAGGGGAGCGAATTCACCCCTCCACTTT
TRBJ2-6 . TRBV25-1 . CATTQSGANVLTF TGTGCAACCACCCAGTCTGGGGCCAACGTCCTGACTTTC
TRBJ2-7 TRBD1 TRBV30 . CAWSVAPGQGRDEQYF TGTGCCTGGAGTGTGGCGCCTGGACAGGGCAGGGACGAGCAGTACTTC
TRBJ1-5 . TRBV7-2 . CASSLGPGSNQPQHF TGTGCCAGCAGCTTAGGGCCGGGAAGCAATCAGCCCCAGCATTTT
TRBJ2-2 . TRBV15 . CATSRDRNTGELFF TGTGCCACCAGCAGAGATCGGAACACCGGGGAGCTGTTTTTT
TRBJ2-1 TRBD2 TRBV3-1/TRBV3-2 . CASRYLAGKTNEQFF TGTGCCAGCAGATATCTAGCGGGGAAAACCAATGAGCAGTTCTTC
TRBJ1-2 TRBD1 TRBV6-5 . CASQQGASYGYTF TGTGCCAGCCAACAGGGGGCCAGCTATGGCTACACCTTC
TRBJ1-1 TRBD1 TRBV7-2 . CASSPQGGNTEAFF TGTGCCAGCAGCCCCCAGGGGGGGAACACTGAAGCTTTCTTT
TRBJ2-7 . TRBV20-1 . CSAIHSTEQYF TGCAGTGCCATTCACAGCACCGAGCAGTACTTC
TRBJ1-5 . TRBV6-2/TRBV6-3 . CASSEPNQPQHF TGTGCCAGCAGTGAGCCCAATCAGCCCCAGCATTTT
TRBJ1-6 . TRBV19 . CASNQGSDSPLHF TGTGCCAGTAACCAGGGCTCTGATTCACCCCTCCACTTT
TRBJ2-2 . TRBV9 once CASSGSGVKTGELFF TGTGCCAGCAGCGGTTCGGGAGTAAAAACCGGGGAGCTGTTTTTT
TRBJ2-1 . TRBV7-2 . CASSFSSYNEQFF TGTGCCAGCAGCTTCAGCTCCTACAATGAGCAGTTCTTC
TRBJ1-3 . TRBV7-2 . CASSSGPRVGNTIYF TGTGCCAGCAGCTCCGGGCCCAGGGTTGGAAACACCATATATTTT
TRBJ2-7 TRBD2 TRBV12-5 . CASGLATTGLAGYEQYF TGTGCTAGTGGTTTGGCCACAACGGGACTAGCGGGATACGAGCAGTACTTC
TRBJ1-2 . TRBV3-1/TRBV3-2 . CASSRQLANYGYTF TGTGCCAGCAGTCGACAGTTAGCTAACTATGGCTACACCTTC
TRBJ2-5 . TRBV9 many CASSVSSKRVPETQYF TGTGCCAGCAGCGTATCCTCCAAGCGGGTCCCAGAGACCCAGTACTTC
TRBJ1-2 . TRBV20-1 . CSASGGRIGYGYTF TGCAGTGCTAGTGGCGGGCGCATTGGCTATGGCTACACCTTC
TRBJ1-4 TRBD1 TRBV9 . CASSAGQGQEVNEKLFF TGTGCCAGCAGCGCCGGACAGGGACAGGAGGTAAATGAAAAACTGTTTTTT
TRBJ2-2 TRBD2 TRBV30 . CAWTWGLAYTGELFF TGTGCCTGGACGTGGGGACTAGCTTACACCGGGGAGCTGTTTTTT
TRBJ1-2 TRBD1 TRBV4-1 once CASSQADREGYTF TGCGCCAGCAGCCAAGCGGACAGGGAAGGCTACACCTTC
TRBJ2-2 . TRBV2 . CASSGVRSTGELFF TGTGCCAGCAGTGGGGTCAGGTCCACCGGGGAGCTGTTTTTT
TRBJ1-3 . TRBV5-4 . CASSLQPRSSGNTIYF TGTGCCAGCAGCTTGCAACCGCGGAGCTCTGGAAACACCATATATTTT
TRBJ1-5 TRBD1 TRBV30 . CAWSRDSANQPQHF TGTGCCTGGAGCCGGGACAGCGCCAATCAGCCCCAGCATTTT
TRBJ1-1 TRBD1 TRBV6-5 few CASSRDRGMNTEAFF TGTGCCAGCAGCCGAGACAGGGGCATGAACACTGAAGCTTTCTTT
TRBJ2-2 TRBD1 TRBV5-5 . CASSLDTGEDGELFF TGTGCCAGCAGCTTGGACACAGGGGAAGACGGGGAGCTGTTTTTT
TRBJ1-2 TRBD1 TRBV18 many CASSPAQGNYGYTF TGTGCCAGCTCACCCGCACAGGGGAACTATGGCTACACCTTC
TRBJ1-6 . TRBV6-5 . CASSPTGYNSPLHF TGTGCCAGCAGTCCAACAGGGTATAATTCACCCCTCCACTTT
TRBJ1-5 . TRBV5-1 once CASSWMREKRRNQPQHF TGCGCCAGCAGTTGGATGAGAGAGAAACGGAGGAATCAGCCCCAGCATTTT